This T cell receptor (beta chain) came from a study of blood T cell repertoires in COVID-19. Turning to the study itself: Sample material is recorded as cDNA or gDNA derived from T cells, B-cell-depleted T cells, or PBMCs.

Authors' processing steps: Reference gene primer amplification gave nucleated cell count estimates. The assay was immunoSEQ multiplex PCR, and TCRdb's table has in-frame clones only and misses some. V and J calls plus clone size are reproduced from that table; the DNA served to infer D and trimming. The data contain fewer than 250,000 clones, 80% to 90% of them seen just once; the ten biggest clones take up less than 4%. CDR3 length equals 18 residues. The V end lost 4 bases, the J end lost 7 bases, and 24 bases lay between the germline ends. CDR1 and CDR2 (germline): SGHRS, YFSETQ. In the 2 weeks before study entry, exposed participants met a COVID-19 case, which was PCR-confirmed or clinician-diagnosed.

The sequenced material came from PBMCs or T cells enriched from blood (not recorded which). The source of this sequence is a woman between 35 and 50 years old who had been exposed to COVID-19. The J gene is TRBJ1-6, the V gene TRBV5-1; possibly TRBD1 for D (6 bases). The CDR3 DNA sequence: TGCGCCAGCAGCGAAGGGGGAAACCCGGGACGGGGAAATTCACCCCTCCACTTT. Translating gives CASSEGGNPGRGNSPLHF.